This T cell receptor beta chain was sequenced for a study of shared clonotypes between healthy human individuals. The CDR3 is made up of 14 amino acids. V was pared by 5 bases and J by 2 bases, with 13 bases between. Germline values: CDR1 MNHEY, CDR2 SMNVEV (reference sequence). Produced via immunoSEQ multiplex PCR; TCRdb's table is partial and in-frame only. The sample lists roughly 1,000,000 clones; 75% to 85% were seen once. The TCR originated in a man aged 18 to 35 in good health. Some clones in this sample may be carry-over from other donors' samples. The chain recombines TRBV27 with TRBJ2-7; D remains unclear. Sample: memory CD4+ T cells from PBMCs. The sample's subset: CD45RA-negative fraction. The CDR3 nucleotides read TGTGCCAGCAGTCCCGACTTGTTCACCTACGAGCAGTACTTC. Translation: CASSPDLFTYEQYF.